Below are 10 T cell receptor beta chains sequenced from a single sample in a study of CD8+CD57+ T cells in acquired aplastic anemia. Patients chosen for sequencing had shown CD8+CD57+ cell expansion by flow cytometry. Profiles of TCR beta VDJ and CDR3 were generated from a genomic DNA template. TCRdb reprocessed the reads via MiXCR and lists one record per CDR3 protein. Altogether 180,000 or so distinct CDR3 sequences are present, around 48% being singletons, with the ten largest covering around 1.8%. The sample consisted of sorted CD4+, CD8+, or CD8+CD57+ T cells (not recorded which) from PBMCs. These receptors came from a human donor with aplastic anemia.

Details on this clonotype: A much larger clone lies a single base off, so this may be a read error. The chain combines TRBV5-1 with TRBJ1-2; D is uncertain. Germline CDR1 SGHRS, CDR2 YFSETQ. The CDR3 consists of 10 residues. CDR3 protein: CVSSAYGYTF. CDR3 in DNA: TGCGTCAGCAGCGCTTATGGCTACACCTTC.

Concerning this clonotype: Just one base apart from a much larger clone, this may be a read error. The chain couples TRBV7-2 to TRBJ1-1; TRBD1 agrees at 8 bases. Germline V CDR1 and CDR2: SGHTA, FQGNSA. The CDR3 runs 14 residues. The junction had 5 bases not matched to a gene; V was cut back by 1 base and J by 7 bases. The CDR3 DNA reads as TGTGCCAGCAGCTTAGACAGGGGGGGAGATGAAGCTTTCTTT. Its protein product is CASSLDRGGDEAFF.

There are many counts of this clonotype. This rearrangement joins TRBV18 to TRBJ2-7; tentative D call: TRBD1 (6 bases). Germline CDR1 is KGHSH and CDR2 is LQKENI. The CDR3 runs 12 residues. Trimming stripped 3 bases from V and 6 bases from J, with 9 bases between. CDR3 coding DNA: TGTGCCAGCTCACCGAACAGGGTCGAGCAGTACTTC. Translation gives CASSPNRVEQYF.

This clonotype was detected a few times. The J gene is TRBJ1-1, the V gene TRBV20-1; D not resolved. Germline V gene sequence: CDR1 DFQATT, CDR2 SNEGSKA (reference sequence). CDR3 length: 12 amino acids. Trimming left V 6 bases short and J 4 bases short, with 12 bases between. The CDR3 here is CSARREGTEAFF. The DNA of the CDR3 is TGCAGTGCACGTAGGGAGGGCACTGAAGCTTTCTTT.

The J gene is TRBJ2-7, the V gene TRBV29-1; D unresolved. Germline CDR1 reads SQVTM; CDR2 reads ANQGSEA. The CDR3 has 11 residues. Trimming removed 8 bases at V and 9 bases at J, with 17 bases between. CDR3 region: CSLEQSSAQYF. The CDR3 region has the DNA TGCAGCTTAGAACAGTCTTCGGCGCAGTACTTC.

This clonotype appeared many times. This rearrangement joins TRBV6-1 to TRBJ2-1; D is possibly TRBD2 (7 bases). V was clipped by 6 bases and J by 4 bases, with 19 bases between them. This CDR3 is built from 16 residues. The germline CDR1 and CDR2 sequences are MNHNS and SASEGT. The CDR3 region has the DNA TGTGCCAGCAGGGCATGGTGGGGGGGCCGGTACAATGAGCAGTTCTTC. Amino acid sequence: CASRAWWGGRYNEQFF.

The chain recombines TRBV24-1 with TRBJ2-3; 7 nucleotides match TRBD2. J lost 5 bases, V lost 9 bases, and 7 bases had no gene match. CDR1 and CDR2 (germline): KGHDR, SFDVKD. CDR3 length: 13 amino acids. CDR3 nucleotide sequence: TGTGCCACCGGGGCGGGAGCGAAAGATACGCAGTATTTT. Protein: CATGAGAKDTQYF.

This chain connects TRBV2 to TRBJ2-1; D remains unclear. The germline gives CDR1 SNHLY, CDR2 FYNNEI. The CDR3 consists of 14 residues. The germline V and J ends were trimmed by 3 bases and 0 bases, with 6 bases remaining between them. CDR3 sequence: CASSDLSSYNEQFF. The CDR3 region has the DNA TGTGCCAGCAGTGATCTTAGCTCCTACAATGAGCAGTTCTTC.

The chain has TRBV2 and TRBJ2-3; D gene uncertain. The CDR3 has 15 amino acids. Germline assignment: CDR1 SNHLY and CDR2 FYNNEI. V gave up 3 bases and J gave up 1 base, with 11 bases separating them. CDR3 sequence: CASSDGFGGTDTQYF. DNA of the CDR3: TGTGCCAGCAGTGATGGTTTTGGGGGCACAGATACGCAGTATTTT.

This clonotype was detected ten times or more. The chain has TRBV19 and TRBJ1-5; 7 positions agree with TRBD1. V trimming: 6 bases; J trimming: 3 bases; junction bases outside the gene matches: 5. Germline V gene lookup returns CDR1 LNHDA and CDR2 SQIVND (reference sequence). The CDR3 totals 14 residues. DNA for the CDR3: TGTGCCAGTAGGACGACAGGGCCCAATCAGCCCCAGCATTTT. Translation gives CASRTTGPNQPQHF.